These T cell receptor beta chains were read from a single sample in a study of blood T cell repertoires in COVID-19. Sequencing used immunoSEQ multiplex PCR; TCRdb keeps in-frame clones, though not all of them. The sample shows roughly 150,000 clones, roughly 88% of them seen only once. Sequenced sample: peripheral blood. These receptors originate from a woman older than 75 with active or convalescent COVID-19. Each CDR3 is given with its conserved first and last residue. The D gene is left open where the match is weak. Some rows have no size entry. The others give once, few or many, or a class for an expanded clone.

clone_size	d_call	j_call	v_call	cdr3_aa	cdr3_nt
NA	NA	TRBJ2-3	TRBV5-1	CASSFTSMDTQYF	TGCGCCAGCAGCTTCACTAGTATGGATACGCAGTATTTT
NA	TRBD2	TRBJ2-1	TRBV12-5	CASGLGTSGGFSEQFF	TGTGCTAGTGGTTTGGGAACTAGCGGGGGTTTTAGTGAGCAGTTCTTC
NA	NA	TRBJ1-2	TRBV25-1	CASSESGGGRGGYTF	TGTGCCAGCAGTGAATCGGGAGGAGGGCGCGGTGGCTACACCTTC
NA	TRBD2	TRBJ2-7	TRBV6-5	CASSYGGGTDYEQYF	TGTGCCAGCAGTTACGGCGGGGGGACGGACTACGAGCAGTACTTC
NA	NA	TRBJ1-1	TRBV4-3	CASSPQAFF	TGCGCCAGCAGCCCTCAAGCTTTCTTT
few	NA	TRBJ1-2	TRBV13	CASSERQYGYTF	TGTGCCAGCAGCGAAAGACAGTATGGCTACACCTTC
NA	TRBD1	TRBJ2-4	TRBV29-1	CSVDSGTAQYF	TGCAGCGTCGACTCTGGGACAGCCCAGTACTTC
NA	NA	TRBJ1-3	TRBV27	CASSLSGQGWSGNTIYF	TGTGCCAGCAGTTTATCGGGGCAGGGGTGGTCTGGAAACACCATATATTTT
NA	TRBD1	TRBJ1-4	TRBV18	CASSPPTGGGVGEKLFF	TGTGCCAGCTCACCACCGACAGGGGGCGGAGTAGGCGAAAAACTGTTTTTT
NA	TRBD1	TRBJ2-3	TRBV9	CASSPRTGASTHTQYF	TGTGCCAGCAGCCCTCGGACAGGGGCCTCCACACATACGCAGTATTTT
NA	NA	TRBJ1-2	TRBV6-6	CASSYSMALDGYTF	TGTGCCAGCAGTTACTCGATGGCTTTGGATGGCTACACCTTC
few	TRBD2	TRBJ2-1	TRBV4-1	CASQIRGGYNEQFF	TGCGCCAGCCAAATCCGGGGGGGCTACAATGAGCAGTTCTTC
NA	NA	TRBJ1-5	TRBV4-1	CASRQTGGGPNQPQHF	TGCGCCAGCAGGCAAACTGGGGGGGGTCCGAATCAGCCCCAGCATTTT
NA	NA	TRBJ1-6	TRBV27	CASSFTRVGNSPLHF	TGTGCCAGCAGTTTCACCAGGGTTGGTAATTCACCCCTCCACTTT
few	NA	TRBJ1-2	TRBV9	CASSVTPDRATNYGYTF	TGTGCCAGCAGCGTTACCCCGGACAGAGCTACTAACTATGGCTACACCTTC
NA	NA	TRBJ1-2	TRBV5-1	CASSWDTRSGYTF	TGCGCCAGCAGTTGGGACACCCGAAGTGGCTACACCTTC
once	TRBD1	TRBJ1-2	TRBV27	CASSTRTGVAYGYTF	TGTGCCAGCAGTACCAGGACAGGGGTGGCCTATGGCTACACCTTC
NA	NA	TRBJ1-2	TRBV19	CASTLAITANYGYTF	TGTGCCAGTACGCTGGCGATTACAGCTAACTATGGCTACACCTTC
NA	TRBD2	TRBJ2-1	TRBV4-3	CASSDGGGLSNEQFF	TGCGCCAGCAGCGATGGCGGGGGGCTGTCCAATGAGCAGTTCTTC
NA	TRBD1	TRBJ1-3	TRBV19	CASSSWTGENTIYF	TGTGCCAGTAGTTCTTGGACAGGGGAAAACACCATATATTTT
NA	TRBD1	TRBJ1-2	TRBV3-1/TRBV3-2	CASSQGRTGGNYGYTF	TGTGCCAGCAGCCAAGGGAGGACAGGGGGAAACTATGGCTACACCTTC
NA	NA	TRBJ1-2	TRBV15	CATSRDQTQLGGYTF	TGTGCCACCAGCAGAGATCAGACTCAACTCGGCGGCTACACCTTC
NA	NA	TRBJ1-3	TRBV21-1	CASSKRRGSGNTIYF	TGTGCCAGCAGCAAACGCCGGGGCTCTGGAAACACCATATATTTT
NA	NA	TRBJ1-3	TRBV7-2	CASSPSSGTSGNTIYF	TGTGCCAGCAGCCCAAGCTCGGGAACATCTGGAAACACCATATATTTT
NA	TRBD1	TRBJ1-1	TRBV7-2	CASTPYQGGYTEAFF	TGTGCCAGCACCCCTTATCAGGGGGGATACACTGAAGCTTTCTTT
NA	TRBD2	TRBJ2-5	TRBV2	CASWSGGGAGETQYF	TGTGCCAGCTGGAGTGGCGGGGGGGCCGGAGAGACCCAGTACTTC
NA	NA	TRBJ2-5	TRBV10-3	CAISESTTEETQYF	TGTGCCATCAGTGAGTCAACGACAGAAGAGACCCAGTACTTC